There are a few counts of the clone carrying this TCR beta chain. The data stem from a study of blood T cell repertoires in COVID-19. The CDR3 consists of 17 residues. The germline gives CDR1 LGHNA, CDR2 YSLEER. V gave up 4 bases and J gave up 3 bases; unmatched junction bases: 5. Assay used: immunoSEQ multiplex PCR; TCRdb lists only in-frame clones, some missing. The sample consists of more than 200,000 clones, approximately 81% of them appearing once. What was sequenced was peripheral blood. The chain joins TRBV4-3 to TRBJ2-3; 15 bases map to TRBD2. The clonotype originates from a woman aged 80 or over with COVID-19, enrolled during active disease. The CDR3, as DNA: TGCGCCAGCAGCCCCGGACTAGCGGGGGGGAGAACAGATACGCAGTATTTT. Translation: CASSPGLAGGRTDTQYF.